The present T cell receptor (beta chain) was sequenced within a study of blood T cell repertoires in COVID-19. Produced via immunoSEQ multiplex PCR; TCRdb's table is partial and in-frame only. The sample contains about 100,000 clones, 80% to 95% of which appear only once. The germline CDR1 and CDR2 sequences are SGHTA and FQGNSA. Trimming cost V 1 base and J 3 bases, with 6 bases left between them. This CDR3 has 14 amino acids. This clonotype was sampled from a man younger than 30 with acute or convalescent COVID-19. The sample comprised peripheral blood. V is TRBV7-2 and J is TRBJ1-4, with D hard to call. The CDR3 nucleotides read TGTGCCAGCAGCTTAGGTGGCCCTAATGAAAAACTGTTTTTT. This codes for CASSLGGPNEKLFF.